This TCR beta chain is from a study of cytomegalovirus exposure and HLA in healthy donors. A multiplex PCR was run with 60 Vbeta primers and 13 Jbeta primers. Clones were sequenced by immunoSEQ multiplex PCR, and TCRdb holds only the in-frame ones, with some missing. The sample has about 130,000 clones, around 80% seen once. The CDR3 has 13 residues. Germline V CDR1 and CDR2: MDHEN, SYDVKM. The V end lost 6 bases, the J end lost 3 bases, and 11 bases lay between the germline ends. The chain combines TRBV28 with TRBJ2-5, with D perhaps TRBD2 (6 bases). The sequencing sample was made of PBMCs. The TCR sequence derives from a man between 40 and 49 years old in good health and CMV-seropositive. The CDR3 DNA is TGTGCCAGCAGCCTGAGACTAGAAGAGACCCAGTACTTC. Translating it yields CASSLRLEETQYF. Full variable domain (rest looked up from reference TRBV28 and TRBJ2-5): DVKVTQSSRYLVKRTGEKVFLECVQDMDHENMFWYRQDPGLGLRLIYFSYDVKMKEKGDIPEGYSVSREKKERFSLILESASTNQTSMYLCASSLRLEETQYFGPGTRLLVL.